This T cell receptor (beta chain) was documented in a study of blood T cell repertoires in COVID-19. Study details: COVID-19 samples collected from the United States, Italy and Spain covered acute and convalescent phases. T cells, B-cell-depleted T cells, or PBMCs provided the cDNA or gDNA that served as material.

This clone appeared a single time. This CDR3 spans 15 amino acids. Germline CDR1 and CDR2: KGHSH and LQKENI. V lost 2 bases and J 0 bases, leaving 10 bases between the germline ends. Original methodology: Nucleated cell number was recorded as an estimate derived from reference gene primer amplification. The protocol was immunoSEQ multiplex PCR, while the TCRdb copy is restricted to in-frame clones and leaves out a portion. That table supplies the V and J calls and clone size; D and trimming were determined from the DNA. Among more than 250,000 clones listed, approximately 86% were seen once. This chain joins TRBV18 and TRBJ1-1; D is unclear. Sequenced: peripheral blood. This clonotype originated in a woman between 25 and 40 years old who had recovered from COVID-19. CDR3 in DNA: TGTGCCAGCTCACCAGGGCAAAACATGAACACTGAAGCTTTCTTT. Its translation is CASSPGQNMNTEAFF.